This T cell receptor (beta chain) was identified in a study of blood T cell repertoires in COVID-19 (TCRdb year 2020). At the level of the whole study: Samples from collaborators originated in the United States, Italy and Spain and spanned both the acute and convalescent phases of COVID-19. A freely available public database, intended as a resource for researchers studying the immune response to SARS-CoV-2, is where the repertoires were released. Nearly every sample came with metadata listing a de-identified subject ID, COVID-19 status, age in years and sex. Samples came from the ongoing ImmuneRACE study (first 160 participants) plus 1,254 subjects from 6 global collaborators. HLA class I and class II types, where available, came from metadata supplied by the sample provider rather than from assay-based typing. The dataset comprised deeply sampled blood TCRbeta repertoires from subjects exposed to, actively infected with, or recovered from COVID-19. The material from the prospective study consisted of cDNA or gDNA derived from T cells, B-cell-depleted T cells, or PBMCs.

TCRbeta CDR3 regions were amplified from genomic DNA by means of the immunoSEQ Assay, a bias-controlled multiplex PCR. On the study's bioinformatics: Nucleated cell counts per sample were estimated from amplification of reference gene primers within the assay. To quantify the absolute abundance of each unique TCRbeta CDR3 rearrangement, sequence reads were collapsed and filtered. For each sample, productive Simpson clonality was calculated as the square root of Simpson's diversity index over productive rearrangements. Not all clones reach the TCRdb copy of this immuneACCESS table, which keeps in-frame sequences only. Checked studies attribute under half of the gap to unresolved V genes and leave the rest unexplained. V and J calls and clone size are given by that table; D and trimming were obtained from the DNA. The sample has 200,000 to 250,000 clones on record, 75% to 85% of them singletons. The ten largest clonotypes hold around 1.5% of the sample.

Another Seattle source contributed samples from volunteer blood donors who had recovered from COVID-19. Each collaborating institution followed its own protocols to collect whole blood in K2EDTA tubes. For TCRbeta analysis, collaborators shipped samples as frozen whole blood, isolated PBMCs, or DNA extracted from either of those sample types. From the cysteine through the phenylalanine, the CDR3 covers 13 amino acids. Of all the DNA, just the CDR3 is kept, 39 bases in frame from base 1. V is cut by 4 bases and J by 0 bases, and the space between the germline ends is 6 bases. The germline V gene gives CDR1 as SNHLY and CDR2 as FYNNEI. Worth noting for this clone: The antigen this receptor binds is unknown. No clone much larger than this one lies a single base away; base qualities are absent.

Findings and caveats that apply to the study as a whole: Clinical and demographic metadata were provided uncurated, with the amount varying by source and participant.

The rearranged chain carries TRBV2 and TRBJ2-5; the best D guess is TRBD2, with 5 bases matching. The sequence derives from a woman between 40 and 55 years old who had recovered from COVID-19. What was sequenced was peripheral blood. The DNA sequence is TGTGCCAGCAGTGTTAGCGACCAAGAGACCCAGTACTTC. Its translation is CASSVSDQETQYF. The CDR3 plus the reference TRBV2 and TRBJ2-5 genes for the other parts give the full variable domain: EPEVTQTPSHQVTQMGQEVILRCVPISNHLYFYWYRQILGQKVEFLVSFYNNEISEKSEIFDDQFSVERPDGSNFTLKIRSTKLEDSAMYFCASSVSDQETQYFGPGTRLLVL.